This is a list of T cell receptor beta chains from one sample in a study of T-cell reconstitution after alpha-beta-depleted transplantation in children. TCRdb fed the PCR reads into MiXCR, producing one record per CDR3 protein. The table has about 980,000 distinct CDR3 sequences, about 31% seen once. This material consisted of PBMCs, mostly from graft donor cells, taken 360 days after TCRalphabeta/CD19-depleted stem cell transplant. The receptor set was obtained from a boy under two years old who had a stem cell transplant for SCID, so the T cells may come from the graft donor. Each CDR3 is given without its conserved first and last residue. A D gene is named only where the DNA matches it firmly. Clone size appears in some rows only: once, few, many, or a class for an expanded clone.

abundance,v_gene,d_gene,CDR3aa
-,TRBV5-1,TRBD1,ASSLIVGTDYEQY
-,TRBV29-1,-,SVVLNTGELF
-,TRBV12-3/TRBV12-4,TRBD1,ASRDGTGGREQY
-,TRBV20-1,-,SARAYGQPNTEAF
-,TRBV15,-,ATSRGRTYEQY
-,TRBV10-3,TRBD1,AIRDRAEQY
-,TRBV6-5,-,ASSYSGFSTGELF
few,TRBV6-2/TRBV6-3,-,ASSYLLAKNIQY
once,TRBV28,TRBD1,ASSLYRGVAKTEAF
few,TRBV5-1,-,ASSLNWEGTTREQY
few,TRBV20-1,-,SARDGGGPDTQY
few,TRBV7-9,-,ASSPVGGEVVIEQF
few,TRBV5-1,TRBD1,ASSLWESRQGYSEQF
-,TRBV7-6,TRBD1,ASSPKKGQGAPSPGVDTQY
few,TRBV20-1,-,SADDPSSNQPQH
few,TRBV20-1,-,SADKEGDYGYT
-,TRBV4-1,TRBD2,ASSQVGRGGETQY
few,TRBV28,-,ASQAGAVQETQY
-,TRBV5-5,-,ASSLVPVNYGYT
-,TRBV12-3/TRBV12-4,-,ASTGRWGNTIY
few,TRBV20-1,-,SARLRAGRLNTEAF